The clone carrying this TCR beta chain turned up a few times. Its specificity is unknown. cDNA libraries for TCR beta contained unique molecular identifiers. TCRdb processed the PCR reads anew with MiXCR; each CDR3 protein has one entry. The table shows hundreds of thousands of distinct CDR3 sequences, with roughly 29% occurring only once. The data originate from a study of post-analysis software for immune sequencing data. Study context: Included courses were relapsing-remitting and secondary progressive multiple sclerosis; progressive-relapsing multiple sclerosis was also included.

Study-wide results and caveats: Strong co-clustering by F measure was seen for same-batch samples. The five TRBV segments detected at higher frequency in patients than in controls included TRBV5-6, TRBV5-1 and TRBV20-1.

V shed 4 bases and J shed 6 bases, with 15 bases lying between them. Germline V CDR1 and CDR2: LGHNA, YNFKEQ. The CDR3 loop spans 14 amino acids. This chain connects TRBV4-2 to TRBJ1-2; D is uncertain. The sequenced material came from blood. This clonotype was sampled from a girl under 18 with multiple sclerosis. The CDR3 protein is CASSRRVSGDGYTF. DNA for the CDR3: TGTGCCAGCAGCCGACGTGTCTCAGGAGATGGCTACACCTTC.